This T cell receptor (beta chain) emerged from a study of control samples from healthy donors and cancer patients (dated by TCRdb to 2020 to 2021). Details on this clone: Its recognized antigen is unknown. Base-call qualities are not available, and no considerably larger clone is one nucleotide away.

Sequences SGHDT (CDR1) and YYEEEE (CDR2) are obtained from the germline V gene. The junction shows trimming of 1 base on V and 7 bases on J, and the gene matches do not reach 7 bases of it. The CDR3 has 15 amino acids, counting the end cysteine and phenylalanine. Only the CDR3 DNA is retained, 45 bases long and in frame from the first base. Libraries were built with the immunoSEQ multiplex PCR assay. The immuneACCESS repertoire file appears here via TCRdb, limited to in-frame rearrangements. These files lack a portion of the clones; in checked studies, under half of the deficit traces to unresolved V genes, and the cause of the others is not known. This sample gives more than 75,000 clones in total; about 90% of them show up just once. Less than 7% of the sample goes to the ten largest clones.

What was sequenced was blood. The receptor's source is a middle-aged man in good health. The rearrangement combines TRBV5-6 with TRBJ1-5, with 8 bases aligning to TRBD1. Here the CDR3 is given as CASSLFGQGGQPQHF. The nucleotides are TGTGCCAGCAGCTTGTTCGGACAGGGTGGACAGCCCCAGCATTTT.